Below, 4 T cell receptor beta chains from the same sample are listed, as sequenced in a study of cytomegalovirus exposure and HLA in healthy donors. TCRdb keeps only in-frame clones here, not all; method: immunoSEQ multiplex PCR. The sample consists of roughly 70,000 clones, approximately 95% of them appearing once. Input material: PBMCs. These receptors came from a man between 18 and 35 years old in good health and CMV-seronegative.

The count of this clone is one. DNA for the CDR3: TGTGCCAGCAGTCCCCCAGGGTCCGATTTGTATGGCTACACCTTC. This sequence encodes CASSPPGSDLYGYTF. The J gene is TRBJ1-2, the V gene TRBV6-5; D perhaps matches TRBD1 (5 bases). V was pared by 5 bases and J by 5 bases, with 18 bases between. The CDR3 consists of 15 residues. Germline V gene lookup returns CDR1 MNHEY and CDR2 SVGAGI.

This chain uses TRBV7-2 with TRBJ2-5; TRBD2 is a possible D gene (6 bases). The ends were cut back, 2 bases at V and 4 bases at J, with 20 bases in the middle. Per the germline V gene, CDR1 is SGHTA and CDR2 is FQGNSA. The CDR3 sequence is 17 residues long. The CDR3 region is CASSLRLVSFGLETQYF. Here the CDR3 DNA reads TGTGCCAGCAGCTTAAGACTAGTCAGTTTCGGTTTAGAGACCCAGTACTTC.

The chain uses TRBV7-2 and TRBJ2-7; tentatively, D is TRBD1 (5 bases). CDR3 size: 13 residues. The germline V and J ends were trimmed by 1 base and 3 bases, with 7 bases remaining between them. CDR1 is SGHTA, CDR2 FQGNSA, per germline. The chain's CDR3 is CASSLEDSYEQYF. The CDR3 region has the DNA TGTGCCAGCAGCTTAGAAGACAGCTACGAGCAGTACTTC.

The rearrangement uses TRBV6-5 and TRBJ2-5, with a weak D call TRBD2 (5 bases). V dropped 0 bases and J dropped 5 bases, with 7 bases sitting between them. This CDR3 comprises 13 residues. The germline V gene has CDR1 MNHEY and CDR2 SVGAGI. The chain's CDR3 is CASSYSTGETQYF. DNA of the CDR3: TGTGCCAGCAGTTACTCGACGGGGGAGACCCAGTACTTC.